The rows below give T cell receptor beta chains drawn from one sample of a study of blood T cell repertoires in COVID-19. Repertoires were generated with immunoSEQ multiplex PCR, while TCRdb's copy carries only in-frame clones and drops some. The sample lists hundreds of thousands of clones; approximately 90% were seen once. Specimen: peripheral blood. These receptors all stem from a woman aged 25 to 39 with active or convalescent COVID-19. The CDR3 runs from the conserved cysteine through the conserved F or W. The D gene is left open where the match is weak. Size is omitted from some rows. Given values are once, few, many or a class for expanded clones.

d_call | j_call | clone_size | v_call | cdr3_nt | cdr3_aa
TRBD1 | TRBJ2-1 | . | TRBV19 | TGTGCCACCGCCGGGACAGGGTCTGACAATGAGCAGTTCTTC | CATAGTGSDNEQFF
. | TRBJ2-7 | . | TRBV19 | TGTGCCAGTAGTGCGGGGTCTGGCAACGAGCAGTACTTC | CASSAGSGNEQYF
TRBD2 | TRBJ2-1 | . | TRBV3-1/TRBV3-2 | TGTGCCAGCAGCCCGAGGACTAGCGGGATCAATGAGCAGTTCTTC | CASSPRTSGINEQFF
TRBD2 | TRBJ2-1 | once | TRBV3-1/TRBV3-2 | TGTGCCAGCAGCCAAGCTAGCGGTCCCTACAATGAGCAGTTCTTC | CASSQASGPYNEQFF
. | TRBJ2-7 | . | TRBV30 | TGTGCCTGGAGTATTAGGAGGGACTCCTACGAGCAGTACTTC | CAWSIRRDSYEQYF
. | TRBJ1-5 | few | TRBV27 | TGTGCCAGCAGTTTATCGTGGCAGGGGAATAGCAATCAGCCCCAGCATTTT | CASSLSWQGNSNQPQHF
TRBD1 | TRBJ1-1 | . | TRBV19 | TGTGCCAGTAGTATTCGGTTTAGGGGGCAGCGGAACACTGAAGCTTTCTTT | CASSIRFRGQRNTEAFF
. | TRBJ1-5 | . | TRBV5-5 | TGTGCCAGCAGCTCTCCGGGACACGTCTCGGTGGAGTCCCAGCATTTT | CASSSPGHVSVESQHF
TRBD1 | TRBJ1-1 | . | TRBV6-5 | TGTGCCAGCAAACAGGGGGCCCGGAACACTGAAGCTTTCTTT | CASKQGARNTEAFF
. | TRBJ1-5 | . | TRBV5-8 | TGTGCCAGCAGCCTTGGGGGGGATAGCAATCAGCCCCAGCATTTT | CASSLGGDSNQPQHF
. | TRBJ2-3 | . | TRBV15 | TGTGCCACCAGCAGAGAGGCTAGCAGAGACACAGATACGCAGTATTTT | CATSREASRDTDTQYF
. | TRBJ1-1 | . | TRBV10-1 | TGCGCCAGCCGGGCCGTGGCAGGGCGATATATGATGGTCACTGAAGCTTTCTTT | CASRAVAGRYMMVTEAFF
TRBD1 | TRBJ1-1 | . | TRBV5-8 | TGTGCCAGCAGATCGCCGGGACAGGGGGCCACTGAAGCTTTCTTT | CASRSPGQGATEAFF
. | TRBJ1-4 | . | TRBV7-9 | TGTGCCAGCAGCCTACACCCCGGGACTCCCAATGAAAAACTGTTTTTT | CASSLHPGTPNEKLFF
. | TRBJ2-7 | . | TRBV7-8 | TGTGCCAGCAGCTTAACAACAGGGAGTCTTTACGAGCAGTACTTC | CASSLTTGSLYEQYF
. | TRBJ1-5 | . | TRBV2 | TGTGCCAGCAGTGAAGGCGGGGACGGACAGCCCCAGCATTTT | CASSEGGDGQPQHF
TRBD1 | TRBJ1-2 | . | TRBV28 | TGTGCCAGCAGCGAGGGACAGCGTTTTTATGGCTACACCTTC | CASSEGQRFYGYTF
. | TRBJ2-3 | . | TRBV24-1 | TGTGCCACCAGCTCCCACGAGGGCGCAGATACGCAGTATTTT | CATSSHEGADTQYF
TRBD1 | TRBJ2-1 | . | TRBV4-1 | TGCGCCAGCAGCCCGAGACAGGGACGAGACAATGAGCAGTTCTTC | CASSPRQGRDNEQFF
TRBD1 | TRBJ1-5 | . | TRBV3-1/TRBV3-2 | TGTGCCAGCAGCCAGGCCGGGACAGCTCTTACATACTATAGCAATCAGCCCCAGCATTTT | CASSQAGTALTYYSNQPQHF
TRBD1 | TRBJ2-2 | . | TRBV11-3 | TGTGCCAGCAGCTGGACAGGTCCCGGGGAGCTGTTTTTT | CASSWTGPGELFF
. | TRBJ1-3 | few | TRBV6-5 | TGTGCCAGCAGAGCCCCAGGGGACGGAAACACCATATATTTT | CASRAPGDGNTIYF
TRBD2 | TRBJ2-1 | . | TRBV5-8 | TGTGCCAGCAGCTTGGGCCCCAGGACTAGCAATGAGCAGTTCTTC | CASSLGPRTSNEQFF
. | TRBJ2-7 | . | TRBV18 | TGTGCCAGCTCACCATCAGTTAATCCAAGCTCCTACGAGCAGTACTTC | CASSPSVNPSSYEQYF
. | TRBJ2-1 | . | TRBV27 | TGTGCCAGCAGTCAATTGACAGGCGCCTCCTACAATGAGCAGTTCTTC | CASSQLTGASYNEQFF
. | TRBJ1-1 | . | TRBV5-5 | TGTGCCAGCAGCGATAGGGGCAGGGGGAACACTGAAGCTTTCTTT | CASSDRGRGNTEAFF
. | TRBJ1-2 | . | TRBV20-1 | TGCAGTGCTAGCACTTACCAAGGCTACACCTTC | CSASTYQGYTF
. | TRBJ1-1 | . | TRBV30 | TGTGCCTGGAGTGCCCCCCGACTGTCAGCTTTCTTT | CAWSAPRLSAFF
. | TRBJ2-1 | . | TRBV5-1 | TGCGCCAGCAGCTTGGACGGGTCCTACAATGAGCAGTTCTTC | CASSLDGSYNEQFF
. | TRBJ2-5 | . | TRBV27 | TGTGCCAGCAGTCAAACAACCGGGGAGACCCAGTACTTC | CASSQTTGETQYF
. | TRBJ1-1 | . | TRBV6-5 | TGTGCCAGCAACGGACTCGTTAAGACGACCACTGAAGCTTTCTTT | CASNGLVKTTTEAFF
TRBD1 | TRBJ2-7 | . | TRBV27 | TGTGCCAGCAGTTTATCCGGACAGGGGATTTCCTACGAGCAGTACTTC | CASSLSGQGISYEQYF
TRBD1 | TRBJ2-7 | . | TRBV5-6 | TGTGCCAGCAGCTCCTCATCCACAGGGGGCATGGTCCACGAGCAGTACTTC | CASSSSSTGGMVHEQYF
. | TRBJ1-5 | . | TRBV12-3/TRBV12-4 | TGTGCCAGCAGTATGGGGGGAGCGCTGAATTTT | CASSMGGALNF
. | TRBJ1-2 | . | TRBV10-3 | TGTGCCATCCCCGAAGGGGCAGGGAATGGCTACACCTTC | CAIPEGAGNGYTF
TRBD1 | TRBJ2-7 | . | TRBV7-9 | TGTGCCAGCAGCTTAGCGCAGGGGGATAGCTCCTACGAGCAGTACTTC | CASSLAQGDSSYEQYF
TRBD2 | TRBJ2-7 | . | TRBV6-2/TRBV6-3 | TGTGCCAGCAGTAAGACTAGCGGGGGACCCTACGAGCAGTACTTC | CASSKTSGGPYEQYF
. | TRBJ1-2 | . | TRBV6-1 | TGTGCCAGCAGGGACTGGGCATACTATGGCTACACCTTC | CASRDWAYYGYTF
TRBD2 | TRBJ2-1 | . | TRBV29-1 | TGCAGCGTTGACGGGCTAGCGGGAAGGAATGAGCAGTTCTTC | CSVDGLAGRNEQFF
. | TRBJ1-5 | once | TRBV30 | TGTGCCTGGAGCGCCCGGGGGATTAGCAATCAGCCCCAGCATTTT | CAWSARGISNQPQHF
TRBD2 | TRBJ2-1 | few | TRBV4-1 | TGCGCCAGCAGCCAAACTAGCGGCCACTACGGTGGGCAGTTCTTC | CASSQTSGHYGGQFF